These 22 T cell receptor beta chains came from one sample sequenced in a study of shared clonotypes between healthy human individuals. The repertoire was sequenced with immunoSEQ multiplex PCR; TCRdb's copy has only in-frame clones and lacks some. This sample has roughly 1,000,000 clones; roughly 74% occur once, and the top ten carry under 0.65%. Sequenced sample: memory CD4+ T cells from PBMCs. The subset here: CD45RA-negative fraction. The receptors were gathered from a man between 18 and 29 years old in good health. Some clones in this sample may be carry-over from other donors' samples.

The rearrangement uses TRBV7-6 and TRBJ1-2, with D unresolved. CDR3 size: 13 residues. Trimming took 6 bases from V and 4 from J, leaving 12 bases between them. Germline CDR1 reads SGHVS; CDR2 reads FNYEAQ. The CDR3 nucleotides are TGTGCCAGCAGTATAACCGGGGTCTATGGCTACACCTTC. The encoded protein is CASSITGVYGYTF.

This chain links TRBV27 with TRBJ1-4; the D is unclear. CDR1 is MNHEY and CDR2 is SMNVEV in the germline V gene (reference sequence). V shed 8 bases and J shed 5 bases, with 12 bases lying between them. The CDR3 is 13 residues long. The CDR3 is CASSRVGNEKLFF. The DNA of the CDR3 is TGTGCCAGCTCCCGGGTAGGGAATGAAAAACTGTTTTTT.

This chain connects TRBV27 to TRBJ2-7, with 12 positions matching TRBD2. In germline, CDR1 is MNHEY, CDR2 SMNVEV (reference sequence). This CDR3 has 14 residues. The V gene end was trimmed by 7 bases and the J gene end by 3 bases; junction bases not matched to a gene: 4. The CDR3 loop is CASTRTSGVYEQYF. In DNA form, the CDR3 reads TGTGCCAGCACTCGGACTAGCGGGGTCTACGAGCAGTACTTC.

This clone has only a few counts. The genes are TRBV27 and TRBJ2-7, with 7 bases lining up with TRBD2. CDR1 is MNHEY, CDR2 SMNVEV, per germline (reference sequence). V shed 5 bases and J 5 bases; nucleotides not matched to a gene: 12. The CDR3 consists of 15 residues. In DNA form, the CDR3 reads TGTGCCAGCAGTCCTTGGGGAGGGGATATCAACGAGCAGTACTTC. Its translation: CASSPWGGDINEQYF.

V usage is TRBV27 and J usage is TRBJ2-2; TRBD1 might be the D (5 bases). The ends were cut back, 0 bases at V and 6 bases at J, with 14 bases in the middle. Germline V CDR1 and CDR2: MNHEY, SMNVEV (reference sequence). The CDR3 runs to 16 residues. CDR3 amino acids: CASSLSSGKFAGELFF. CDR3 sequence (DNA): TGTGCCAGCAGTTTATCGTCAGGGAAATTCGCCGGGGAGCTGTTTTTT.

The rearrangement uses TRBV7-9 and TRBJ2-1; D not resolved. The CDR3 is made up of 12 amino acids. Trimming removed 5 bases at V and 5 bases at J, with 7 bases between. Germline CDR1 SEHNR, CDR2 FQNEAQ (reference sequence). The chain's CDR3 is CASSATHNEQFF. CDR3 coding DNA: TGTGCCAGCAGCGCAACCCACAATGAGCAGTTCTTC.

The chain is built from TRBV29-1 and TRBJ1-1; D unresolved. The CDR3 has 14 residues. V lost 5 bases and J lost 4, with 17 bases in between. Germline loops: CDR1 SQVTM, CDR2 ANQGSEA. The CDR3 protein is CSVLSGVGGTEAFF. DNA for the CDR3: TGCAGCGTTCTATCGGGCGTCGGTGGCACTGAAGCTTTCTTT.

For this clone: Different DNA sequences within this sample yield the same CDR3. The chain employs TRBV5-1 and TRBJ2-3; D may be TRBD1 (6 bases). The V gene lost 4 bases and the J gene lost 0 bases, with 12 bases spanning the gap. Germline V CDR1 and CDR2: SGHRS, YFSETQ. This CDR3 spans 15 amino acids. The CDR3 coding sequence is TGCGCCAGCAGCCCTGGACAGACTAGCACAGATACGCAGTATTTT. Translation: CASSPGQTSTDTQYF. Using reference TRBV5-1 and TRBJ2-3 for the parts outside the CDR3, the full variable domain is KAGVTQTPRYLIKTRGQQVTLSCSPISGHRSVSWYQQTPGQGLQFLFEYFSETQRNKGNFPGRFSGRQFSNSRSEMNVSTLELGDSALYLCASSPGQTSTDTQYFGPGTRLTVL.

This clone was found once. The chain recombines TRBV4-2 with TRBJ1-3; 7 positions match TRBD1. CDR3 length: 14 residues. V was clipped by 4 bases and J by 4 bases; unmatched bases: 4. CDR1 is LGHNA and CDR2 is YNFKEQ in the germline V gene. CDR3 sequence reads: CASSRWDSGNTIYF. In DNA, the CDR3 is TGTGCCAGCAGCCGGTGGGACAGCGGAAACACCATATATTTT.

This clone was seen just once. V is TRBV5-1 and J is TRBJ2-1, with D unresolved. The ends were cut back, 0 bases at V and 5 bases at J, with 9 bases in the middle. This CDR3 has 14 residues. Germline V gene lookup returns CDR1 SGHRS and CDR2 YFSETQ. In DNA, the CDR3 is TGCGCCAGCAGCTTGGCCGCTTCAGACAATGAGCAGTTCTTC. This gives the protein CASSLAASDNEQFF.

This clone occurred once. V is TRBV4-2 and J is TRBJ2-1; TRBD2 matches at 10 bases. With 0 bases clipped from V and 8 bases from J, the junction kept 16 bases outside the gene matches. The CDR3 length is 19 residues. Germline V lookup: CDR1 LGHNA, CDR2 YNFKEQ. DNA of the CDR3: TGTGCCAGCAGCCAAGATTGGCTAGCGGGAGAGTCATTCTGGGATGAGCAGTTCTTC. The encoded protein is CASSQDWLAGESFWDEQFF.

This chain joins TRBV5-1 and TRBJ2-1, with 12 positions matching TRBD2. The V gene end was trimmed by 0 bases and the J gene end by 7 bases; junction bases not matched to a gene: 2. Per germline, CDR1 SGHRS and CDR2 YFSETQ. This CDR3 spans 15 amino acids. Here the CDR3 reads CASSLGGTSGNEQFF. The CDR3 DNA reads TGCGCCAGCAGCTTGGGTGGGACTAGCGGGAATGAGCAGTTCTTC.

Notes on this clone: Other DNA sequences in the sample encode the same CDR3. The genes are TRBV7-3 and TRBJ2-3; no clear D gene. This CDR3 is 13 amino acids long. Germline loops: CDR1 SGHTA, CDR2 FQGTGA. V lost 6 bases and J 0 bases, leaving 7 bases between the germline ends. In DNA, the CDR3 is TGTGCCAGCAGTAGTACAAGCACAGATACGCAGTATTTT. It yields the protein CASSSTSTDTQYF.

The rearrangement joins TRBV5-4 to TRBJ2-5, with unresolved D. Between the trimmed V and J ends, which lost 0 bases and 4 bases, there was a span of 13 bases. Germline V gene lookup returns CDR1 SGHNT and CDR2 YYREEE (reference sequence). The CDR3 spans 15 residues. Written as DNA, the CDR3 is TGTGCCAGCAGCTTGGTGGGATCAATGGGAGAGACCCAGTACTTC. It codes for CASSLVGSMGETQYF.

As to this clone: Sequence at one end of the junction differs from germline and may be a read error. The rearrangement joins TRBV28 to TRBJ2-3, with D perhaps being TRBD1 or TRBD2 (5 bases each). The CDR3 has 16 residues. Germline CDR1 MDHEN, CDR2 SYDVKM. This chain's CDR3 is CASSFPHGTPTDAQYF. The CDR3 DNA follows: TGTGCCAGCAGTTTTCCCCACGGGACCCCCACAGATGCGCAGTATTTT. The variable domain in full, completed from reference TRBV28 and TRBJ2-3, reads DVKVTQSSRYLVKRTGEKVFLECVQDMDHENMFWYRQDPGLGLRLIYFSYDVKMKEKGDIPEGYSVSREKKERFSLILESASTNQTSMYLCASSFPHGTPTDAQYFGPGTRLTVL.

The J gene is TRBJ1-1, the V gene TRBV6-5; D is uncertain. The CDR3 is 12 amino acids. CDR1 and CDR2 from the germline V gene are MNHEY and SVGAGI. Trimming left V 5 bases short and J 0 bases short, with 4 bases between. CDR3 sequence reads: CASSRMNTEAFF. CDR3 sequence (DNA): TGTGCCAGCAGTCGTATGAACACTGAAGCTTTCTTT.

The chain carries TRBV7-2 and TRBJ2-1, with unresolved D. Deletions cut 3 bases from V and 0 bases from J, with 6 bases between. Germline V gene lookup returns CDR1 SGHTA and CDR2 FQGNSA. The CDR3 is 14 residues long. CDR3 in amino acids: CASSLELSYNEQFF. The CDR3 DNA sequence: TGTGCCAGCAGCTTGGAACTCTCCTACAATGAGCAGTTCTTC.

This chain uses TRBV28 with TRBJ2-1, with TRBD2 matching 8 bases. Germline V gene data show CDR1 as MDHEN and CDR2 as SYDVKM. With V trimmed by 3 bases and J by 5 bases, 3 bases remained unmatched. This CDR3 contains 14 residues. CDR3 amino acids: CASSFISGDNEQFF. CDR3 sequence (DNA): TGTGCCAGCAGTTTTATTAGCGGGGACAATGAGCAGTTCTTC.

V usage is TRBV9 and J usage is TRBJ1-6, with 11 bases fitting TRBD1. The CDR3 loop spans 16 amino acids. Germline CDR1 is SGDLS and CDR2 is YYNGEE. V trimming: 4 bases; J trimming: 8 bases; junction bases outside the gene matches: 8. CDR3 coding DNA: TGTGCCAGCAGCTCAAGGAGGGGACAGGGGGATTCACCCCTCCACTTT. Amino acid sequence: CASSSRRGQGDSPLHF.

The V gene is TRBV29-1, the J gene TRBJ2-7, with 12 nucleotides matching TRBD2. Trimming removed 2 bases from V and 6 bases from J; junction bases left unmatched: 8. The CDR3 is 15 residues long. CDR1 is SQVTM and CDR2 is ANQGSEA in the germline V gene. The CDR3 DNA reads as TGCAGCGTTGAAATTGGGGCTAGCGGGAGGGGCGAGCAGTACTTC. Its protein is CSVEIGASGRGEQYF.

The J gene is TRBJ2-3, the V gene TRBV27, with D tentatively TRBD1 (6 bases). This CDR3 comprises 16 residues. V was trimmed by 1 base and J by 2 bases, leaving 13 bases between them. Germline CDR1 MNHEY, CDR2 SMNVEV (reference sequence). CDR3 DNA: TGTGCCAGCAGTTTATTTGGGGGCGGGCTCACAGATACGCAGTATTTT. Translation: CASSLFGGGLTDTQYF.

This clone was recorded many times. This sequence joins TRBV1 and TRBJ2-1; TRBD2, the table's D call, lacks a check against the DNA. TRBV1 is a documented pseudogene. The CDR3 has 17 amino acids. CDR3 amino acids: CTSSHTKGRGSYNEQFF. The CDR3 nucleotides are TGCACCAGCAGCCACACCAAGGGGAGGGGGTCCTACAATGAGCAGTTCTTC.